Presented here are 28 T cell receptor beta chains from one specimen sequenced in a study of T cell changes during pregnancy in multiple sclerosis. The assay was immunoSEQ multiplex PCR, and TCRdb's table has in-frame clones only and misses some. This table has approximately 22,000 clones, roughly 91% appearing once. Specimen: CD8+ T cells from peripheral blood mononuclear cells, collected in the third trimester of pregnancy. The receptor source for this set is a female donor with multiple sclerosis, enrolled in a pregnancy study.

J is TRBJ1-1 and V is TRBV29-1; D may be TRBD1 (6 bases). With 5 bases removed from V and 1 base from J, the gap between germline ends came to 8 bases. The germline V gene encodes CDR1 SQVTM and CDR2 ANQGSEA. The CDR3 is 12 amino acids. The CDR3 region is CSVSGENTEAFF. CDR3 sequence (DNA): TGCAGCGTTTCAGGGGAGAACACTGAAGCTTTCTTT.

The V call is TRBV9, the J call TRBJ2-2; 7 bases agree with TRBD2. Germline V lookup: CDR1 SGDLS, CDR2 YYNGEE. The CDR3 extends over 16 amino acids. Trimming cost V 4 bases and J 4 bases; bases outside gene matches: 10. CDR3 residues: CASSQPLAGVTGELFF. DNA of the CDR3: TGTGCCAGCAGCCAGCCTCTGGCGGGAGTCACCGGGGAGCTGTTTTTT.

This chain uses TRBV2 with TRBJ2-2; 7 bases map to TRBD2. V was clipped by 3 bases and J by 1 base; unmatched bases: 2. The germline V gene has CDR1 SNHLY and CDR2 FYNNEI. The CDR3 runs to 15 residues. In DNA, the CDR3 is TGTGCCAGCAGTGAGGAGCGGGGGAACACCGGGGAGCTGTTTTTT. This gives the protein CASSEERGNTGELFF.

DNA for the CDR3: TGTGCCAGCAGTTATAACAATGAGCAGTTCTTC. Its translation: CASSYNNEQFF. This chain joins TRBV28 and TRBJ2-1; D gene unclear. From germline, CDR1 is MDHEN and CDR2 SYDVKM. This CDR3 is 11 amino acids long. Trimming pared 4 bases from V and 5 bases from J, leaving 3 bases between.

J is TRBJ1-5 and V is TRBV4-2; TRBD1 agrees at 7 bases. The ends lost 2 bases at V and 4 bases at J; junction bases unmatched: 11. Germline V gene lookup returns CDR1 LGHNA and CDR2 YNFKEQ. The CDR3 totals 17 residues. The CDR3 region is CASSQQLRQGGNQPQHF. CDR3 coding DNA: TGTGCCAGCAGCCAACAACTTCGACAGGGTGGGAATCAGCCCCAGCATTTT.

This chain joins TRBV5-1 and TRBJ2-7; D gene unclear. This CDR3 spans 14 amino acids. Trimming shortened V by 4 bases and J by 0 bases, and 11 bases separated the two germline ends. Germline V CDR1 and CDR2: SGHRS, YFSETQ. The CDR3: CASSPSHNSYEQYF. The CDR3 nucleotides are TGCGCCAGCAGCCCTTCACACAACTCCTACGAGCAGTACTTC.

The chain is built from TRBV7-3 and TRBJ2-3; 7 nucleotides line up with TRBD2. Germline V gene lookup returns CDR1 SGHTA and CDR2 FQGTGA. The CDR3 consists of 17 residues. Losses at the gene ends were 0 bases for V and 3 bases for J; bases not matched to a gene: 9. The CDR3: CASSLTLAGRETDTQYF. The CDR3 region has the DNA TGTGCCAGCAGCTTAACGTTAGCAGGGAGGGAAACAGATACGCAGTATTTT. Combining the CDR3 with reference TRBV7-3 and TRBJ2-3 gives the whole variable domain GAGVSQTPSNKVTEKGKYVELRCDPISGHTALYWYRQSLGQGPEFLIYFQGTGAADDSGLPNDRFFAVRPEGSVSTLKIQRTERGDSAVYLCASSLTLAGRETDTQYFGPGTRLTVL.

About this clone: At one boundary the junction diverges from the germline segment, which might be a read error. The DNA for the CDR3 is TGTGCCAGCAGCCCCGGGACAGGGGGCTACCAGCAGTACTTC. Its translation is CASSPGTGGYQQYF. The chain joins TRBV9 to TRBJ2-7, with 12 nucleotides matching TRBD1. Germline V gives CDR1 SGDLS, CDR2 YYNGEE. The CDR3 loop spans 14 amino acids. The full variable domain, its missing parts supplied by reference TRBV9 and TRBJ2-7, is DSGVTQTPKHLITATGQRVTLRCSPRSGDLSVYWYQQSLDQGLQFLIQYYNGEERAKGNILERFSAQQFPDLHSELNLSSLELGDSALYFCASSPGTGGYQQYFGPGTRLTVT.

V is TRBV27 and J is TRBJ2-2; D gene uncertain. This CDR3 comprises 12 residues. Germline V gene sequence: CDR1 MNHEY, CDR2 SMNVEV (reference sequence). V was shortened by 6 bases and J by 3 bases, with 5 bases between the two germline ends. CDR3 DNA sequence: TGTGCCAGCAGCGGGTACACCGGGGAGCTGTTTTTT. Protein sequence: CASSGYTGELFF.

By frequency in the sample, this clone is medium-sized (0.01 to 0.1%). This chain links TRBV29-1 with TRBJ1-2; 8 positions match TRBD1. The CDR3 totals 16 residues. Germline V gene lookup returns CDR1 SQVTM and CDR2 ANQGSEA. The J segment lost 1 base and the V segment lost 3 bases, leaving 10 bases of the junction unmatched. The CDR3 region is CSVDPTGALFNYGYTF. The CDR3 bases are TGCAGCGTTGATCCGACAGGGGCCCTTTTTAACTATGGCTACACCTTC.

This chain connects TRBV2 to TRBJ2-7; 9 bases are a match to TRBD1. The length of the CDR3 is 15 residues. V trimming: 7 bases; J trimming: 4 bases; junction bases outside the gene matches: 11. CDR1 is SNHLY and CDR2 is FYNNEI in the germline V gene. CDR3 DNA sequence: TGTGCCAGCACCGTCACCGGGACAGGGCGGTACGAGCAGTACTTC. It codes for CASTVTGTGRYEQYF.

This chain uses TRBV7-2 with TRBJ2-4, with D perhaps TRBD1 (6 bases). The V and J ends lost 0 bases and 0 bases respectively, with 21 bases between them. CDR3 length: 20 residues. The germline V gene encodes CDR1 SGHTA and CDR2 FQGNSA. In DNA form, the CDR3 reads TGTGCCAGCAGCTTAGCGCTTGAGACTGGGACACTCCTAGCCAAAAACATTCAGTACTTC. This sequence encodes CASSLALETGTLLAKNIQYF.

The V gene is TRBV7-9, the J gene TRBJ2-7, with a possible D match to TRBD1 (8 bases). Germline assignment: CDR1 SEHNR and CDR2 FQNEAQ (reference sequence). With 5 bases removed from V and 0 bases from J, the gap between germline ends came to 17 bases. This CDR3 is built from 16 residues. The CDR3 loop is CASSQNRGGSSYEQYF. For the CDR3, the DNA is TGTGCCAGCAGCCAAAACAGGGGGGGAAGCTCCTACGAGCAGTACTTC.

The J gene is TRBJ1-5, the V gene TRBV6-1; TRBD1 is a possible D gene (6 bases). The CDR3 length is 13 residues. V lost 3 bases and J lost 5, with 8 bases in between. Germline V gene lookup returns CDR1 MNHNS and CDR2 SASEGT. The CDR3, as DNA: TGTGCCAGCAGTGAGGGGGCGCATCAGCCCCAGCATTTT. It translates to CASSEGAHQPQHF.

J is TRBJ1-2 and V is TRBV4-3, with no clear D. This CDR3 has 16 amino acids. The V end was cut by 1 base, the J end by 4 bases, with 16 bases between. Germline V CDR1 and CDR2: LGHNA, YSLEER. The CDR3 nucleotides read TGCGCCAGCAGCCAAGGCTTGCTGACCGTAGCCTATGGCTACACCTTC. Its translation: CASSQGLLTVAYGYTF.

The V gene is TRBV4-1, the J gene TRBJ2-7, with 11 positions matching TRBD2. V gave up 3 bases and J gave up 3 bases; unmatched junction bases: 4. The CDR3 totals 15 residues. Germline V gives CDR1 MGHRA, CDR2 YSYEKL. The CDR3 sequence: CASSQNSGGVYEQYF. CDR3 coding DNA: TGCGCCAGCAGCCAGAATAGCGGGGGGGTCTACGAGCAGTACTTC.

The J gene is TRBJ1-1, the V gene TRBV5-1; perhaps TRBD1 as D (5 bases). CDR1 is SGHRS, CDR2 YFSETQ, per germline. The V and J ends lost 4 bases and 1 base respectively, with 11 bases between them. The CDR3 length is 14 residues. CDR3 DNA sequence: TGCGCCAGCAGCAAGGACAACCCGAACACTGAAGCTTTCTTT. This codes for CASSKDNPNTEAFF.

The CDR3 spells CASSLGQTNTEAFF. The CDR3 DNA reads TGTGCCAGCAGCTTAGGACAAACGAACACTGAAGCTTTCTTT. V usage is TRBV7-6 and J usage is TRBJ1-1; D is undetermined. V was shortened by 1 base and J by 1 base, with 7 bases between the two germline ends. CDR1 and CDR2 from the germline V gene are SGHVS and FNYEAQ. The CDR3 consists of 14 residues.

The chain recombines TRBV29-1 with TRBJ2-1; unclear D gene. Germline-derived CDR1 and CDR2 are SQVTM and ANQGSEA. CDR3 size: 15 residues. The V gene lost 7 bases and the J gene lost 0 bases, with 16 bases spanning the gap. CDR3 in amino acids: CSGDSPESSYNEQFF. As DNA, the CDR3 is TGCAGCGGCGACTCCCCTGAGAGCTCCTACAATGAGCAGTTCTTC.

The chain joins TRBV6-6 to TRBJ2-3; tentatively, D is TRBD1 (5 bases). The CDR3 sequence is 15 residues long. V was pared by 5 bases and J by 0 bases, with 12 bases between. CDR1 and CDR2 from the germline V gene are MNHNY and SVGAGI (reference sequence). The CDR3 reads CASSLGDTSTDTQYF. CDR3 DNA: TGTGCCAGCAGTCTAGGGGATACTAGCACAGATACGCAGTATTTT.

The V gene is TRBV30, the J gene TRBJ2-1, with a possible D match to TRBD1 (6 bases). The V end was cut by 2 bases, the J end by 1 base, with 18 bases between. Germline V gene data show CDR1 as GTSNPN and CDR2 as SVGIG (reference sequence). This CDR3 has 17 amino acids. CDR3 residues: CAWSYGDDRRSYNEQFF. The CDR3 nucleotides read TGTGCCTGGAGTTACGGGGACGACAGGCGTTCCTACAATGAGCAGTTCTTC.

V and J are TRBV4-3 and TRBJ2-4; maybe TRBD2 (5 bases). Per germline, CDR1 LGHNA and CDR2 YSLEER. The CDR3 extends over 15 amino acids. The V end was cut by 0 bases, the J end by 2 bases, with 8 bases between. The CDR3 reads CASSQDGDSKNIQYF. The CDR3 DNA follows: TGCGCCAGCAGCCAAGACGGGGATTCCAAAAACATTCAGTACTTC.

With regard to this clone: A read error may account for a junction end that differs from germline. The chain joins TRBV7-2 to TRBJ1-3, with D unclear. This CDR3 is built from 15 residues. Germline V gene lookup returns CDR1 SGHTA and CDR2 FQGNSA. The DNA of the CDR3 is TGTGCCAGCAGCTTAGACAGAAACCTTGGATACACCATATATTTT. Translation: CASSLDRNLGYTIYF. The full variable domain, its missing parts supplied by reference TRBV7-2 and TRBJ1-3, is GAGVSQSPSNKVTEKGKDVELRCDPISGHTALYWYRQSLGQGLEFLIYFQGNSAPDKSGLPSDRFSAERTGGSVSTLTIQRTQQEDSAVYLCASSLDRNLGYTIYFGEGSWLTVV.

This chain links TRBV28 with TRBJ1-2, with 9 bases fitting TRBD1. CDR1 and CDR2 (germline): MDHEN, SYDVKM. V lost 6 bases to trimming and J lost 1 base; unmatched junction nucleotides: 9. The CDR3 is 16 residues long. Here the CDR3 DNA reads TGTGCCAGCAGGGGGGACAGGGTTTTCGATAACTATGGCTACACCTTC. Its protein is CASRGDRVFDNYGYTF.

The CDR3 protein is CASSLPGQGNTEAFF. CDR3 nucleotide sequence: TGTGCCAGCAGCTTGCCGGGACAGGGGAACACTGAAGCTTTCTTT. This rearrangement joins TRBV5-6 to TRBJ1-1, with 9 bases identical to TRBD1. CDR1 is SGHDT and CDR2 is YYEEEE in the germline V gene. Trimming took 1 base from V and 1 from J; bases not matched to a gene: 2. The CDR3 loop spans 15 amino acids. The full variable domain, with the rest looked up from reference TRBV5-6 and TRBJ1-1, is DAGVTQSPTHLIKTRGQQVTLRCSPKSGHDTVSWYQQALGQGPQFIFQYYEEEERQRGNFPDRFSGHQFPNYSSELNVNALLLGDSALYLCASSLPGQGNTEAFFGQGTRLTVV.

The chain recombines TRBV6-5 with TRBJ1-1; D not certain. V shed 0 bases and J shed 6 bases, with 11 bases lying between them. This CDR3 spans 14 amino acids. Germline V lookup: CDR1 MNHEY, CDR2 SVGAGI. CDR3 region: CASSYSRGLPEAFF. In DNA, the CDR3 is TGTGCCAGCAGTTACTCGAGAGGTCTTCCTGAAGCTTTCTTT.

The chain combines TRBV27 with TRBJ2-7, with D possibly TRBD1 on 6 matching bases. The germline CDR1 and CDR2 sequences are MNHEY and SMNVEV (reference sequence). With 5 bases removed from V and 0 bases from J, the gap between germline ends came to 11 bases. This CDR3 contains 14 residues. The CDR3 is CASSPGTFSYEQYF. CDR3 coding DNA: TGTGCCAGCAGTCCCGGGACATTCTCCTACGAGCAGTACTTC.

V is TRBV27 and J is TRBJ1-4, with 9 bases fitting TRBD1. The CDR3 is made up of 17 amino acids. The germline V gene encodes CDR1 MNHEY and CDR2 SMNVEV (reference sequence). V lost 1 base and J lost 4; bases outside the gene matches: 7. CDR3 sequence: CASSLLKTGGFNEKLFF. The CDR3 DNA reads as TGTGCCAGCAGTTTATTAAAGACAGGGGGATTTAATGAAAAACTGTTTTTT.